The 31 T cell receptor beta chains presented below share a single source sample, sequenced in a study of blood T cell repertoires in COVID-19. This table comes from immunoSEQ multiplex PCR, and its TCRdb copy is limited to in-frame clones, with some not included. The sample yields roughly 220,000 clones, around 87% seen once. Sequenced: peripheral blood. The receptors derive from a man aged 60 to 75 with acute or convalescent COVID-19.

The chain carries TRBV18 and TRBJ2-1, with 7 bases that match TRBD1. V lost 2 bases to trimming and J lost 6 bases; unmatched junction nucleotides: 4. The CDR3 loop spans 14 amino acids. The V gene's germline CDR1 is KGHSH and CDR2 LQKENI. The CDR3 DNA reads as TGTGCCAGCTCACCAGGGGGACAGCCCAATGAGCAGTTCTTC. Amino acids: CASSPGGQPNEQFF.

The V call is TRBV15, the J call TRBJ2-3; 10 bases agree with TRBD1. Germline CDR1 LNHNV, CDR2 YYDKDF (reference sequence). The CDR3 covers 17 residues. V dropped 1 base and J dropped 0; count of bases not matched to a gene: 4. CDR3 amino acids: CATSRGRQGASTDTQYF. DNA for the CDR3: TGTGCCACCAGCAGAGGAAGACAGGGGGCTAGCACAGATACGCAGTATTTT.

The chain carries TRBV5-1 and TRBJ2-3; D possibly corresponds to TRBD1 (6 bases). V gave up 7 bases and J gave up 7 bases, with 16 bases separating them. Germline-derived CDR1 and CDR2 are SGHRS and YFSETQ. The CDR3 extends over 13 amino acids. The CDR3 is CASETGQSNTQYF. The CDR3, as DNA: TGCGCCAGCGAGACAGGTCAATCAAATACGCAGTATTTT.

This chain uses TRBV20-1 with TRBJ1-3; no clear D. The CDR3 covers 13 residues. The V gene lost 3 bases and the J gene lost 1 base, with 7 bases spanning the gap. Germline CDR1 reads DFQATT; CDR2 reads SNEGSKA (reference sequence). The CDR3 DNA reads TGCAGTGCTAGTGGGCAATCTGGAAACACCATATATTTT. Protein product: CSASGQSGNTIYF.

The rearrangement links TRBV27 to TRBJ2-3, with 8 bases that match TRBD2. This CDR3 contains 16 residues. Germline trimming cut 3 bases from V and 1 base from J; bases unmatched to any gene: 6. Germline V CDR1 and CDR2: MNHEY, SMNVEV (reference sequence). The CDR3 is CASSFAIAGRTDTQYF. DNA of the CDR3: TGTGCCAGCAGTTTTGCAATAGCGGGGCGCACAGATACGCAGTATTTT.

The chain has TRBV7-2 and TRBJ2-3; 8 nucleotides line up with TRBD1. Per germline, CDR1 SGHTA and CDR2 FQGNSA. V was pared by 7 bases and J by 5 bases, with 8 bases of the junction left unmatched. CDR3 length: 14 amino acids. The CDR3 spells CASILPGGIDTQYF. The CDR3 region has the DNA TGTGCCAGCATCCTTCCAGGGGGCATAGATACGCAGTATTTT.

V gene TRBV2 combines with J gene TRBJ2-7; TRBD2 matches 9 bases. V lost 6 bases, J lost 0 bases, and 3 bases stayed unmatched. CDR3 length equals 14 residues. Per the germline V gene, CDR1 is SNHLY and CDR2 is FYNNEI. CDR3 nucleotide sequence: TGTGCCAGCAGCTTAGCGGGGGCCTCCTACGAGCAGTACTTC. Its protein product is CASSLAGASYEQYF.

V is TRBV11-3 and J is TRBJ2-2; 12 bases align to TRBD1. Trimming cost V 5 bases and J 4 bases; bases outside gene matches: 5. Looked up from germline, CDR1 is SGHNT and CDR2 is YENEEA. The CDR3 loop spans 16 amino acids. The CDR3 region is CASSRPGQGATGELFF. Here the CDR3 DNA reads TGTGCCAGCAGCCGACCGGGACAGGGGGCCACCGGGGAGCTGTTTTTT.

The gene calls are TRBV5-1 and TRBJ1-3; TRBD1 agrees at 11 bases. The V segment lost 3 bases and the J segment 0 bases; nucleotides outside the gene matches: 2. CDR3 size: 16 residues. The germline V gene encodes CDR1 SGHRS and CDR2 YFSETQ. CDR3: CASSWTGGASGNTIYF. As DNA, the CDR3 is TGCGCCAGCAGCTGGACAGGGGGCGCCTCTGGAAACACCATATATTTT.

For the CDR3, the DNA is TGTGCCAGCAGCATTGGGGGGACAGGGATCCTCTACGAGCAGTACTTC. This translates into CASSIGGTGILYEQYF. The chain is built from TRBV9 and TRBJ2-7; 9 bases match TRBD1. The CDR3 contains 16 residues. Trimming at V came to 4 bases and at J to 3 bases, leaving 11 bases not matched to a gene. Germline V gene data show CDR1 as SGDLS and CDR2 as YYNGEE. Supplemented by reference TRBV9 and TRBJ2-7, the full variable domain reads DSGVTQTPKHLITATGQRVTLRCSPRSGDLSVYWYQQSLDQGLQFLIQYYNGEERAKGNILERFSAQQFPDLHSELNLSSLELGDSALYFCASSIGGTGILYEQYFGPGTRLTVT.

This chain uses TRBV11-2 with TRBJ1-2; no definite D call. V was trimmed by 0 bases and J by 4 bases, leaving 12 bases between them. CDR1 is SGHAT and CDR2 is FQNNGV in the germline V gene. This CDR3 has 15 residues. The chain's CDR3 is CASSLERREPYGYTF. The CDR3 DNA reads TGTGCCAGCAGCTTAGAGCGGAGGGAGCCCTATGGCTACACCTTC. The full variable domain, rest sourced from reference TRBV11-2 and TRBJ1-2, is EAGVAQSPRYKIIEKRQSVAFWCNPISGHATLYWYQQILGQGPKLLIQFQNNGVVDDSQLPKDRFSAERLKGVDSTLKIQPAKLEDSAVYLCASSLERREPYGYTFGSGTRLTVV.

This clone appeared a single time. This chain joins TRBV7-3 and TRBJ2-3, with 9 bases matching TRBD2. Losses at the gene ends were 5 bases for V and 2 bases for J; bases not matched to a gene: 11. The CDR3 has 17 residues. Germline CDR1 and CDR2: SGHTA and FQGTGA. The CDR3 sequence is CASSLGLAGVITDTQYF. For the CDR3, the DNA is TGTGCCAGCAGCCTTGGGTTAGCGGGGGTGATCACAGATACGCAGTATTTT.

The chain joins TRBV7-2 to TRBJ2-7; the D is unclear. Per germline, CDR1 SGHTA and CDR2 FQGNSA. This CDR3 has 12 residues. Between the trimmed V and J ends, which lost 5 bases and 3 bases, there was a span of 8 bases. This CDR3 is CASSPRVYEQYF. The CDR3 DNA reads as TGTGCCAGCAGCCCCCGGGTCTACGAGCAGTACTTC.

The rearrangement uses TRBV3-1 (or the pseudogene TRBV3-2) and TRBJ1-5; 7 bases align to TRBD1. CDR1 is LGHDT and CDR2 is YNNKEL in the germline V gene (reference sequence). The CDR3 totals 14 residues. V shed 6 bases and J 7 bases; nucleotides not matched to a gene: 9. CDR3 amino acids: CASSQYRGEQPQHF. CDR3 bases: TGTGCCAGCAGTCAATACAGGGGAGAGCAGCCCCAGCATTTT.

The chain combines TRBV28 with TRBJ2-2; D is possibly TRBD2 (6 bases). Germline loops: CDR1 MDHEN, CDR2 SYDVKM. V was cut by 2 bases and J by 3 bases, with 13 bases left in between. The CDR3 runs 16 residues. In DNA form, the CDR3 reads TGTGCCAGCAGTTTACGGGGGTACGATTACACCGGGGAGCTGTTTTTT. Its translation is CASSLRGYDYTGELFF.

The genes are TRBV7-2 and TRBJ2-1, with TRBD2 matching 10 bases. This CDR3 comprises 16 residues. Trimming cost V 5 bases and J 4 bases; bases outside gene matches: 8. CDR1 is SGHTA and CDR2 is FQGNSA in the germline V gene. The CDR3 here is CASSLRLAGVYNEQFF. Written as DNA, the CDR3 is TGTGCCAGCAGCCTGCGCCTAGCGGGGGTATACAATGAGCAGTTCTTC.

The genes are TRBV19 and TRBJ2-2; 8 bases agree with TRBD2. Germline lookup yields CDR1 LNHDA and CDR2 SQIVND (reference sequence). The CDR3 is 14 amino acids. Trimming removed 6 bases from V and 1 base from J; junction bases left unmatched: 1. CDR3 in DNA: TGTGCCAGTAGGGGACTAGGGAACACCGGGGAGCTGTTTTTT. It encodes CASRGLGNTGELFF.

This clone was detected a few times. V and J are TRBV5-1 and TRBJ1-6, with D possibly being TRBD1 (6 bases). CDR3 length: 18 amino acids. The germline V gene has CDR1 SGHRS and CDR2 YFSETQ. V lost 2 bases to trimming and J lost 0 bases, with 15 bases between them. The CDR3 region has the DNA TGCGCCAGCAGCTTATATAGGGGGAACAGCTCCTATAATTCACCCCTCCACTTT. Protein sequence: CASSLYRGNSSYNSPLHF. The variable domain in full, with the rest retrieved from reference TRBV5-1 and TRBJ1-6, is KAGVTQTPRYLIKTRGQQVTLSCSPISGHRSVSWYQQTPGQGLQFLFEYFSETQRNKGNFPGRFSGRQFSNSRSEMNVSTLELGDSALYLCASSLYRGNSSYNSPLHFGNGTRLTVT.

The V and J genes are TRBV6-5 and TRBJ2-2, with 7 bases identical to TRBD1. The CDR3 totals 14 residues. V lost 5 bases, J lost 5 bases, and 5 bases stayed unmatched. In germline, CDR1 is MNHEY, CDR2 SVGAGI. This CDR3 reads CASSNPGGTGELFF. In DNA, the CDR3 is TGTGCCAGCAGTAATCCAGGGGGTACCGGGGAGCTGTTTTTT.

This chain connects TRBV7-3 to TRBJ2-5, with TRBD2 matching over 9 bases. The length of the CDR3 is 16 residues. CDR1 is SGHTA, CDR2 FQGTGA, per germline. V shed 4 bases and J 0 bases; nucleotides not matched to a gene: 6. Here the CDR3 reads CASSSRAGGNQETQYF. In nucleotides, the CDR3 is TGTGCCAGCAGCTCCCGAGCGGGGGGAAACCAAGAGACCCAGTACTTC.

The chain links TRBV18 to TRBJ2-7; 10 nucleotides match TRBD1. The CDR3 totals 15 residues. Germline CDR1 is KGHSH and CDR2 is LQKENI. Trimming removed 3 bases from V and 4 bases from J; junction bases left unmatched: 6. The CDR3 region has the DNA TGTGCCAGCTCACCTTTGGACAGGGGGGCTTACGAGCAGTACTTC. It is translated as CASSPLDRGAYEQYF.

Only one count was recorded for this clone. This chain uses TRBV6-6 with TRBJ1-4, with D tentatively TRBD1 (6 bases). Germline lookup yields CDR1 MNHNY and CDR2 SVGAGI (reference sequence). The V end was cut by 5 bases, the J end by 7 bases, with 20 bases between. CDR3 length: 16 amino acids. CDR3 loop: CASSGSGGRFVEKLFF. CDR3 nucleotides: TGTGCCAGCAGTGGATCGGGGGGGCGGTTTGTTGAAAAACTGTTTTTT.

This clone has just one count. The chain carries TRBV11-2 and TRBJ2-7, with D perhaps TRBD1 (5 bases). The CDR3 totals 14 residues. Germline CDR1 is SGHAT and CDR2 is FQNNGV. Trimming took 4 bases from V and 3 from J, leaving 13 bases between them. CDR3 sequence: CASSSSPDSYEQYF. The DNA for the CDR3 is TGTGCCAGCAGCTCCTCCCCCGACAGCTACGAGCAGTACTTC.

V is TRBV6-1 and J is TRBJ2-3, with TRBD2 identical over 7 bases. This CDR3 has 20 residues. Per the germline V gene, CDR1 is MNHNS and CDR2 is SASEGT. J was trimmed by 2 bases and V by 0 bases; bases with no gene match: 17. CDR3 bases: TGTGCCAGCAGTGAAGCCCCCTTTTTGGCCCCAGCGGGGAACACAGATACGCAGTATTTT. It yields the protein CASSEAPFLAPAGNTDTQYF.

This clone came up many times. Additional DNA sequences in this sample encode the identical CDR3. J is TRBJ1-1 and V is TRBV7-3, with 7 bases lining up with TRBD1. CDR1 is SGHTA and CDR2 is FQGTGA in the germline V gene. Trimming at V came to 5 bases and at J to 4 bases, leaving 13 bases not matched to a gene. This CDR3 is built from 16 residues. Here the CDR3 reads CASSPGRAGGPTEAFF. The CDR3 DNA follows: TGTGCCAGCAGCCCCGGGAGGGCAGGGGGACCCACTGAAGCTTTCTTT.

CDR3 bases: TGTGCCAGCTCACCACCGAGCGGGCGCATCAATGAAAAACTGTTTTTT. This gives the protein CASSPPSGRINEKLFF. The rearrangement uses TRBV18 and TRBJ1-4; no clear D. The CDR3 extends over 16 amino acids. The germline gives CDR1 KGHSH, CDR2 LQKENI. Trimming pared 0 bases from V and 5 bases from J, leaving 13 bases between.

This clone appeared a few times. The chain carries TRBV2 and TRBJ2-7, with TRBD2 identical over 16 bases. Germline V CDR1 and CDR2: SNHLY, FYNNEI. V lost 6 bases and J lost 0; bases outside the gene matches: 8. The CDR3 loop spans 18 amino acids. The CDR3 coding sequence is TGTGCCAGCAGCTCCGGGACTAGCGGGGGGGCAAGCTCCTACGAGCAGTACTTC. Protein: CASSSGTSGGASSYEQYF. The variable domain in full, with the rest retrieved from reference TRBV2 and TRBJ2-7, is EPEVTQTPSHQVTQMGQEVILRCVPISNHLYFYWYRQILGQKVEFLVSFYNNEISEKSEIFDDQFSVERPDGSNFTLKIRSTKLEDSAMYFCASSSGTSGGASSYEQYFGPGTRLTVT.

CDR3 loop: CASSLLGVAGISTDTQYF. The CDR3 DNA is TGTGCCAGCAGCCTCCTGGGGGTAGCGGGGATTAGCACAGATACGCAGTATTTT. The rearrangement joins TRBV7-3 to TRBJ2-3; 8 bases align to TRBD2. Looked up from germline, CDR1 is SGHTA and CDR2 is FQGTGA. V dropped 5 bases and J dropped 0; count of bases not matched to a gene: 13. The CDR3 covers 18 residues.

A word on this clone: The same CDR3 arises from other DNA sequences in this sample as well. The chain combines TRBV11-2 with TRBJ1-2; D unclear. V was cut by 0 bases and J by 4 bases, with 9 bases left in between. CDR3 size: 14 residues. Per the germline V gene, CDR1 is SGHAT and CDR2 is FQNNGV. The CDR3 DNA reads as TGTGCCAGCAGCTTAGAATCCAGGTTCTATGGCTACACCTTC. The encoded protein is CASSLESRFYGYTF.

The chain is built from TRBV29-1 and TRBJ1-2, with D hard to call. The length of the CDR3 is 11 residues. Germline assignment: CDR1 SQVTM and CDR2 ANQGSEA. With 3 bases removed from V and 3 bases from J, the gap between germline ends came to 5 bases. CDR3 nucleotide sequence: TGCAGCGTTGAGGCTGACTATGGCTACACCTTC. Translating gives CSVEADYGYTF.

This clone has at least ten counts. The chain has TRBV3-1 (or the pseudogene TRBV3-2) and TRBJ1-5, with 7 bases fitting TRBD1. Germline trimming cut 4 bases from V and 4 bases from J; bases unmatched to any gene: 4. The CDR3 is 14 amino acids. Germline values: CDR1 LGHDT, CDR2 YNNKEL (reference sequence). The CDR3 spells CASSLTQGNQPQHF. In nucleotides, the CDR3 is TGTGCCAGCAGCCTTACACAGGGGAATCAGCCCCAGCATTTT.